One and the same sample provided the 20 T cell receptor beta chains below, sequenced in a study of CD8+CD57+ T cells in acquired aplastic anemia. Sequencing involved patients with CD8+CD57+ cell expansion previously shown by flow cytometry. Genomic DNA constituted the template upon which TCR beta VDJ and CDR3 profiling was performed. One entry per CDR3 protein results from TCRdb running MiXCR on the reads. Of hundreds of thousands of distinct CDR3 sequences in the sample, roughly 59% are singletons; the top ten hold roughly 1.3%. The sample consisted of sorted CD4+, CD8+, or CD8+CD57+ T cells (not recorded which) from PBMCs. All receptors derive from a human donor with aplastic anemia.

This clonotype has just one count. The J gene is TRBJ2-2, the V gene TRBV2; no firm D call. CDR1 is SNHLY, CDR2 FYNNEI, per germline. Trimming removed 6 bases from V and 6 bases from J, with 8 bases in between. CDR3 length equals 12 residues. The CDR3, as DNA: TGTGCCAGCAGGCCCCTAGCCGGGGAGCTGTTTTTT. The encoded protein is CASRPLAGELFF.

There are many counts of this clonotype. This CDR3 reads CASSFGVVTGQPGYTF. The CDR3 DNA follows: TGTGCCAGCAGTTTCGGGGTGGTTACCGGACAACCAGGCTACACCTTC. The V gene is TRBV12-3 or TRBV12-4, the J gene TRBJ1-2; the D gene is possibly TRBD1 (5 bases). V gave up 3 bases and J gave up 8 bases, with 22 bases separating them. CDR3 length equals 16 residues.

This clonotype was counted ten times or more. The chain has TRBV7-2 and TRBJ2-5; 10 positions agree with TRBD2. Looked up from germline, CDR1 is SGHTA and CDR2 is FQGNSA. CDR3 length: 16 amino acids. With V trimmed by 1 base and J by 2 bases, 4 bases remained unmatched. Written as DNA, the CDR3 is TGTGCCAGCAGCTTAGTTGTACTAGCGGGGCAAGAGACCCAGTACTTC. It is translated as CASSLVVLAGQETQYF.

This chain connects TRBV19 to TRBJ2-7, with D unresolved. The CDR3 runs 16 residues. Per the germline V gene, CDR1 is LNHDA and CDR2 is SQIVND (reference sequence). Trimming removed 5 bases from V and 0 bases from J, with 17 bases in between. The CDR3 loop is CASSPRWQKISYEQYF. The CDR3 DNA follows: TGTGCCAGTAGTCCCCGGTGGCAGAAAATCTCCTACGAGCAGTACTTC.

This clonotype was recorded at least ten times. The CDR3 DNA reads as TGCGCCAGCAGCTTGGAAACGGGGGGGTTTACCTACGAGCAGTACTTC. Its translation: CASSLETGGFTYEQYF. The chain links TRBV5-1 to TRBJ2-7; 8 nucleotides agree with TRBD2. The CDR3 spans 16 residues. With V trimmed by 0 bases and J by 2 bases, 7 bases remained unmatched. CDR1 and CDR2 (germline): SGHRS, YFSETQ.

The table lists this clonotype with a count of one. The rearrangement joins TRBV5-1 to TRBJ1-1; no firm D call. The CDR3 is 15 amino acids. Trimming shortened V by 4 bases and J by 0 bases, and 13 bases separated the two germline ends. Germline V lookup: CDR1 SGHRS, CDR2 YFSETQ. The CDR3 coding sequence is TGCGCCAGCAGCACGTCGCAGAACATGAACACTGAAGCTTTCTTT. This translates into CASSTSQNMNTEAFF. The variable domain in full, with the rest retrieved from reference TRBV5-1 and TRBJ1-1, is KAGVTQTPRYLIKTRGQQVTLSCSPISGHRSVSWYQQTPGQGLQFLFEYFSETQRNKGNFPGRFSGRQFSNSRSEMNVSTLELGDSALYLCASSTSQNMNTEAFFGQGTRLTVV.

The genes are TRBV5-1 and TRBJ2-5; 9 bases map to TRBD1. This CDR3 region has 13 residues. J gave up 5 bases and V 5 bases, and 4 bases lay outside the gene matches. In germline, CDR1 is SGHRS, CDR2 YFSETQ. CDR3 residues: CASRQGAGETQYF. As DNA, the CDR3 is TGCGCCAGCAGACAGGGGGCTGGGGAGACCCAGTACTTC.

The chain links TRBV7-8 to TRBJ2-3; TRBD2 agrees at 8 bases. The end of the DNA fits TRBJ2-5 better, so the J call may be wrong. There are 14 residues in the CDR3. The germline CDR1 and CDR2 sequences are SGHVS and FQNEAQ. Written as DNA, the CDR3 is TGTGCCAGCAGCTCGGGGGGGCTGGGAGAGACCCAGTACTTC. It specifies CASSSGGLGETQYF.

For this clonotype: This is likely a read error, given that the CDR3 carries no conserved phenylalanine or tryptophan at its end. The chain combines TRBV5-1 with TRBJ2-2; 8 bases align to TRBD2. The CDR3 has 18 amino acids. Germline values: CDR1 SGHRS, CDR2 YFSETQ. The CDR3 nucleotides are TGCGTCAGCAGCTTGGGAACGGGAGGGCCCGGAAACACCGGGGAGCTGTTTCTT. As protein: CVSSLGTGGPGNTGELFL.

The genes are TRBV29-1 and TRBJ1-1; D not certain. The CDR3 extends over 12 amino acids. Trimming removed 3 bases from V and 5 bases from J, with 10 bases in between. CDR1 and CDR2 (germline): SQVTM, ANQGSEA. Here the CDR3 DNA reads TGCAGCGTTGAGGTGCTGCGGACTGAAGCTTTCTTT. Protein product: CSVEVLRTEAFF. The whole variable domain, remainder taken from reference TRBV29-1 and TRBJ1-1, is SAVISQKPSRDICQRGTSLTIQCQVDSQVTMMFWYRQQPGQSLTLIATANQGSEATYESGFVIDKFPISRPNLTFSTLTVSNMSPEDSSIYLCSVEVLRTEAFFGQGTRLTVV.

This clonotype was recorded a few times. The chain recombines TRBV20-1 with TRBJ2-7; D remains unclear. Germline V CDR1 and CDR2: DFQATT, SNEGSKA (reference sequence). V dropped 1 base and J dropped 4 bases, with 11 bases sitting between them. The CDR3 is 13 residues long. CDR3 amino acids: CSARGYRHYEQYF. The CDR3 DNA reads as TGCAGTGCTAGAGGGTATAGGCATTACGAGCAGTACTTC.

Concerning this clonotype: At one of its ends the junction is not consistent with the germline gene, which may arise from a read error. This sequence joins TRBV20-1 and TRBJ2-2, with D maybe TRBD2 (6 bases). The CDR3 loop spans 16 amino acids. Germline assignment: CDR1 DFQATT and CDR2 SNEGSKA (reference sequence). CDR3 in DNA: TGCAGTGCTAGAGACCTAGCGCGGGCAAACACCGAGGAGCTGTTTTTT. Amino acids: CSARDLARANTEELFF.

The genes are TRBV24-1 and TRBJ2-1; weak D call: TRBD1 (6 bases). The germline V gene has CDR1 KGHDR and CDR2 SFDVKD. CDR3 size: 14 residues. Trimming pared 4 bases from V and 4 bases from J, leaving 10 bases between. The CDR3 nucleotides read TGTGCCACCAGTGAATCAGGGGCTTACAATGAGCAGTTCTTC. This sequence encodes CATSESGAYNEQFF.

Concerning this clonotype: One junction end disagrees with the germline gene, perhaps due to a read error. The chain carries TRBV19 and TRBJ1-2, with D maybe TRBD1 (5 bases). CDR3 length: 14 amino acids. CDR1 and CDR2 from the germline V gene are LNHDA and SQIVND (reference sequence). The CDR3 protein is CASTARGANCGYTF. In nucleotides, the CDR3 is TGTGCCAGTACCGCGAGGGGCGCTAACTGTGGCTACACCTTC.

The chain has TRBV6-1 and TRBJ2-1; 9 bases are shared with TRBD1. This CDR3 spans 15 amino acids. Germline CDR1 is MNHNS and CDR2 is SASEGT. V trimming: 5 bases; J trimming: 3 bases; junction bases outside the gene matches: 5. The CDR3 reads CASSSTGGLYNEQFF. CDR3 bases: TGTGCCAGCAGTTCGACAGGGGGTCTCTACAATGAGCAGTTCTTC.

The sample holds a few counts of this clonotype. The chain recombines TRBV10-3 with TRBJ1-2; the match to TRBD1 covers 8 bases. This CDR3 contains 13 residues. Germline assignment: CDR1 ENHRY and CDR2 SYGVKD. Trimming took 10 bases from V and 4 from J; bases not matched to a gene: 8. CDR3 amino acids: CASSTGQAYGYTF. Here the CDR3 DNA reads TGTGCCAGTTCTACGGGACAGGCCTATGGCTACACCTTC.

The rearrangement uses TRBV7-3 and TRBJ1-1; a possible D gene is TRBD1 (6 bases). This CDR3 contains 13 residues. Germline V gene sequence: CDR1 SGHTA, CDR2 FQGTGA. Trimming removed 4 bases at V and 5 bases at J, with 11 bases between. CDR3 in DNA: TGTGCCAGCAGCTACAGGGTAGGGACTGAAGCTTTCTTT. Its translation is CASSYRVGTEAFF.

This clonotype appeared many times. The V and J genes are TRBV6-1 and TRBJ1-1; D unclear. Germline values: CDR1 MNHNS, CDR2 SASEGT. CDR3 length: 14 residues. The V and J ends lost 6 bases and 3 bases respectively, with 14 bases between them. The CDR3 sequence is CASSALAADTEAFF. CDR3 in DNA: TGTGCCAGCAGCGCCCTGGCGGCGGACACTGAAGCTTTCTTT.

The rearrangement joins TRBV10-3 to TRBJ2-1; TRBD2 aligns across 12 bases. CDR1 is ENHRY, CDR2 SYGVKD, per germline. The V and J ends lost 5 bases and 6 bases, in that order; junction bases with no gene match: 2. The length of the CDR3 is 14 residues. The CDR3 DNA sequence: TGTGCCATCAGTACTAGCGGGAGGCCCAATGAGCAGTTCTTC. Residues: CAISTSGRPNEQFF.

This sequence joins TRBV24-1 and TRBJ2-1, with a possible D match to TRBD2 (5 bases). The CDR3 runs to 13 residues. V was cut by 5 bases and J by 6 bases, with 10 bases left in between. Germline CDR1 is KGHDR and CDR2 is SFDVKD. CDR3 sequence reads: CATSGVGGNEQFF. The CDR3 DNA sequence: TGTGCCACCAGTGGCGTCGGAGGCAATGAGCAGTTCTTC.